This T cell receptor (beta chain) was identified during a study of vaccination and CD4 T cells after COVID-19. The study's findings and limits: A nonsignificant median increase from around 20 to 38 SARS-CoV-2-reactive clonotypes was observed.

Cultured CD4+ T-cell DNA underwent Oncomine TCR Beta short-read sequencing. TCRdb re-derived calls from the PCR reads in MiXCR, one entry per CDR3 protein. The sample yields approximately 9,500 distinct CDR3 sequences, approximately 30% seen once. Germline-derived CDR1 and CDR2 are MDHEN and SYDVKM. CDR3 size: 19 residues. With 7 bases removed from V and 5 bases from J, the gap between germline ends came to 33 bases. A word on this clonotype: As yet, its antigen is unknown.

Regarding treatment: roughly nine-day PBMC culture with coronavirus spike peptide pools or control peptides (ViraFEST assay). The V call is TRBV28, the J call TRBJ2-7, with a weak D call TRBD1 (7 bases). The sample was CD4+ T cells from blood, cultured in vitro, taken after SARS-CoV-2 vaccination. The clonotype comes from a human donor who had recovered from COVID-19. CDR3 amino acids: CASTSLSVTGQGGWDEQYF. The CDR3 coding sequence is TGTGCCAGCACCTCGCTTTCGGTGACAGGGCAGGGAGGTTGGGACGAGCAGTACTTC.